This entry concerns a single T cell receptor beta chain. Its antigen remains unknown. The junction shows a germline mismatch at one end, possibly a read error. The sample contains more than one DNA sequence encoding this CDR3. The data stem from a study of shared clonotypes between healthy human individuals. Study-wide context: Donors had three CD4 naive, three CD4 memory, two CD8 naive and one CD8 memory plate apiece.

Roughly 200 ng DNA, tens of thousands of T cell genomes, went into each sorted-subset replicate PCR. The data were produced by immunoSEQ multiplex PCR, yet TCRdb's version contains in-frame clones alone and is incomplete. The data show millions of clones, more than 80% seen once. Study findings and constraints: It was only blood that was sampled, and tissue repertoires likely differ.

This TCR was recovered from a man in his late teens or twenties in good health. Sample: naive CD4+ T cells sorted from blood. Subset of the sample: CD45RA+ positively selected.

CDR3 in amino acids: CATSMRLGRGAGELFF. DNA for the CDR3: TGTGCCACTAGCATGCGGCTCGGCAGAGGGGCCGGGGAGCTGTTTTTT. V and J are TRBV15 and TRBJ2-2; the D call may be TRBD1 or TRBD2 (5 bases each). Germline CDR1 is LNHNV and CDR2 is YYDKDF (reference sequence). The CDR3 runs 16 residues.